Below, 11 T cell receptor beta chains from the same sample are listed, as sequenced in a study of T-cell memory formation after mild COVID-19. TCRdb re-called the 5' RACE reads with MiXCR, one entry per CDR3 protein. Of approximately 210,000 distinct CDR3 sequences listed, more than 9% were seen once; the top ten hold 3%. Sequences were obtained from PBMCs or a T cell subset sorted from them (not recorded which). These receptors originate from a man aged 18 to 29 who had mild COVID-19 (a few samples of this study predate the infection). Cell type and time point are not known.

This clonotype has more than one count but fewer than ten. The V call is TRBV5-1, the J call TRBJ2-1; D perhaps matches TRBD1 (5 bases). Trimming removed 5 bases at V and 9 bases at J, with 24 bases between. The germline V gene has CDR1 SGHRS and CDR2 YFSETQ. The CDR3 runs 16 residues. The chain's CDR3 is CASSRTSGHDRLEQFF. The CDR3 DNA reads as TGCGCCAGCAGTCGGACATCGGGTCATGACCGCCTTGAGCAGTTCTTC.

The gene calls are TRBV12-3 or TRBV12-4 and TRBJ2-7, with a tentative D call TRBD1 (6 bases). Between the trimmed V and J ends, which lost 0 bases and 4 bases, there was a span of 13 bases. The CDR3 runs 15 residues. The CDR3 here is CASSLAPGRGYEQYF. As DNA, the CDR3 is TGTGCCAGCAGTTTAGCGCCCGGCAGGGGTTACGAGCAGTACTTC.

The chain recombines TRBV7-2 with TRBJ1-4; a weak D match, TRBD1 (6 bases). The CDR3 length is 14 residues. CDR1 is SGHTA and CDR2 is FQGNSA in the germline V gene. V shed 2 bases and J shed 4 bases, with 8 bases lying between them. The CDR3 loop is CASSLQGINEKLFF. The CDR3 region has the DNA TGTGCCAGCAGCTTACAGGGGATTAATGAAAAACTGTTTTTT.

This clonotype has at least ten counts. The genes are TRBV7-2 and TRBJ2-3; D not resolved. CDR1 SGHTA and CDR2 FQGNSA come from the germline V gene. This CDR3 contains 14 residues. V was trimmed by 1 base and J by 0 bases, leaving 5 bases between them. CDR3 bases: TGTGCCAGCAGCTTAGTCGTCAGCACAGATACGCAGTATTTT. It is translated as CASSLVVSTDTQYF. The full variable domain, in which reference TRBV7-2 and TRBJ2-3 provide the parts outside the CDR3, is GAGVSQSPSNKVTEKGKDVELRCDPISGHTALYWYRQSLGQGLEFLIYFQGNSAPDKSGLPSDRFSAERTGGSVSTLTIQRTQQEDSAVYLCASSLVVSTDTQYFGPGTRLTVL.

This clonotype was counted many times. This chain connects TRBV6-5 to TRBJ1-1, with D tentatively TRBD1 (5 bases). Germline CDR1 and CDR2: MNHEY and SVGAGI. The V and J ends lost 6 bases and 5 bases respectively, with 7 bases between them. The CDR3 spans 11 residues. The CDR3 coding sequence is TGTGCCAGCAGAGGGGAGACTGAAGCTTTCTTT. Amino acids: CASRGETEAFF.

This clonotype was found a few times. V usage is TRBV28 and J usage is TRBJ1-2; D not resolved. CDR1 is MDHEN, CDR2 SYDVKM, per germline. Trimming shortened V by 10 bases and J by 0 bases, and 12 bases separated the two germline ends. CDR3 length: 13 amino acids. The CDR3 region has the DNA TGTGCCACCTCGGACGGAACTAACTATGGCTACACCTTC. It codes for CATSDGTNYGYTF.

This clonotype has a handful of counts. CDR3 bases: TGTGCCAGCAGCCGTCTTCAGAACACCGGGGAGCTGTTTTTT. Amino acid sequence: CASSRLQNTGELFF. This rearrangement joins TRBV3-1 to TRBJ2-2; no clear D gene. Trimming took off 4 bases at V and 1 base at J, with 7 bases between the two ends. Per the germline V gene, CDR1 is LGHDT and CDR2 is YNNKEL (reference sequence). CDR3 length equals 14 residues.

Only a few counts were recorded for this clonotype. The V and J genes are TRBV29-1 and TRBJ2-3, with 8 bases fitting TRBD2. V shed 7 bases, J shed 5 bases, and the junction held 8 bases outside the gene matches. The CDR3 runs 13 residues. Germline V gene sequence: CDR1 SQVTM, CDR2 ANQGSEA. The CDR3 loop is CSGRGGLQDTQYF. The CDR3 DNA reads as TGCAGCGGCCGGGGGGGACTTCAAGATACGCAGTATTTT.

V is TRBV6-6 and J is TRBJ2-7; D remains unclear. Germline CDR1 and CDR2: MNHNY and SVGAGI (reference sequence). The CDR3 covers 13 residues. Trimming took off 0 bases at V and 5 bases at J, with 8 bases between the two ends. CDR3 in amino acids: CASSYSNRDEQYV. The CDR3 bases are TGTGCCAGCAGTTACTCGAATCGGGACGAGCAGTACGTC.

The CDR3 DNA is TGTGCCAGCAGTTACACTAGCGGGGGGGCCTTCGGCAATGAGCAGTTCTTC. Translating gives CASSYTSGGAFGNEQFF. The chain is built from TRBV6-6 and TRBJ2-1, with 13 bases identical to TRBD2. J was trimmed by 6 bases and V by 2 bases; bases with no gene match: 7. The length of the CDR3 is 17 residues. The germline CDR1 and CDR2 sequences are MNHNY and SVGAGI (reference sequence).

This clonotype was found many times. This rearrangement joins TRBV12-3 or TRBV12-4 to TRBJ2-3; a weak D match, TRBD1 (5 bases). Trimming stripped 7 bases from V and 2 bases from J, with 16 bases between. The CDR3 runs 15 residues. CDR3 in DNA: TGTGCCAGCATTCCCGAACGCAGGGACACAGATACGCAGTATTTT. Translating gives CASIPERRDTDTQYF.